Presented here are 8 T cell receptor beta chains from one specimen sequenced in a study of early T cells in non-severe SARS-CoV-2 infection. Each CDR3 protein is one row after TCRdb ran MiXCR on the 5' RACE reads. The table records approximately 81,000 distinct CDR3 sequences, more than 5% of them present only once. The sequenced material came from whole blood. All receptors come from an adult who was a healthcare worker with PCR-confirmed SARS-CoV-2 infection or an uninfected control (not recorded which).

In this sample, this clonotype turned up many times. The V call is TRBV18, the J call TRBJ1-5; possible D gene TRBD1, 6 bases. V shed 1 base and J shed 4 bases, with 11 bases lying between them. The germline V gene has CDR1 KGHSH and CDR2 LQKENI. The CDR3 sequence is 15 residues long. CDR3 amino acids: CASSPQQGVNQPQHF. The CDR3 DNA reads TGTGCCAGCTCACCACAACAGGGTGTGAATCAGCCCCAGCATTTT.

The CDR3 bases are TGTGCCACCAGCAGAGCGTCCATGCCACCCCTCCACTTT. Its translation is CATSRASMPPLHF. This chain connects TRBV15 to TRBJ1-6; D remains ambiguous. Trimming stripped 1 base from V and 11 bases from J, with 9 bases between. Germline V CDR1 and CDR2: LNHNV, YYDKDF (reference sequence). There are 13 residues in the CDR3. Complete variable domain (other parts from reference TRBV15 and TRBJ1-6): DAMVIQNPRYQVTQFGKPVTLSCSQTLNHNVMYWYQQKSSQAPKLLFHYYDKDFNNEADTPDNFQSRRPNTSFCFLDIRSPGLGDTAMYLCATSRASMPPLHFGNGTRLTVT.

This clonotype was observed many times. The CDR3 reads CASSQDTLGLREFF. The CDR3 DNA reads as TGCGCCAGCAGCCAAGATACCTTAGGGCTTCGGGAGTTCTTC. V usage is TRBV4-3 and J usage is TRBJ2-1; D ambiguous. Germline V gene sequence: CDR1 LGHNA, CDR2 YSLEER. V was shortened by 0 bases and J by 14 bases, with 17 bases between the two germline ends. The CDR3 runs to 14 residues.

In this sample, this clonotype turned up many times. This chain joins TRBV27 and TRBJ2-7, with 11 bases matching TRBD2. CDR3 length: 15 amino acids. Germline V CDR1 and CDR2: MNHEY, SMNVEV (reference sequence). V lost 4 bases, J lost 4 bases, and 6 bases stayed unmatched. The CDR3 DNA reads TGTGCCAGCAGTTCTTTACTAGCGGGAGTGTACGAGCAGTACTTC. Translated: CASSSLLAGVYEQYF.

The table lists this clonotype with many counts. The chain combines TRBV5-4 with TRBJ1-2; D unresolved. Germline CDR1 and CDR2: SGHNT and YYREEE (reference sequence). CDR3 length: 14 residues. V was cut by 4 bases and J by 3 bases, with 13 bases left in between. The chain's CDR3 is CASSEGIQYYGYTF. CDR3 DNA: TGTGCCAGCAGCGAAGGAATACAGTACTATGGCTACACCTTC.

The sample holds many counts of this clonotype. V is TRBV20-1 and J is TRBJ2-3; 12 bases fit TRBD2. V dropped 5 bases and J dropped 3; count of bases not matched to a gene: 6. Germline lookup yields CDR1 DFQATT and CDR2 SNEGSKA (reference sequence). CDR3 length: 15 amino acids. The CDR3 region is CSAFTSGGFTDTQYF. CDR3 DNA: TGCAGTGCTTTCACTAGCGGGGGGTTTACAGATACGCAGTATTTT.

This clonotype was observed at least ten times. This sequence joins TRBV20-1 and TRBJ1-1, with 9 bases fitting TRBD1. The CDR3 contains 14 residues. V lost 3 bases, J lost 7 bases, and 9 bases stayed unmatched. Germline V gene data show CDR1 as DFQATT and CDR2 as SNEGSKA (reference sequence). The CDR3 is CSARDTGGAIEAFF. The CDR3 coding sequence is TGCAGTGCTAGGGATACAGGGGGCGCGATTGAAGCTTTCTTT.

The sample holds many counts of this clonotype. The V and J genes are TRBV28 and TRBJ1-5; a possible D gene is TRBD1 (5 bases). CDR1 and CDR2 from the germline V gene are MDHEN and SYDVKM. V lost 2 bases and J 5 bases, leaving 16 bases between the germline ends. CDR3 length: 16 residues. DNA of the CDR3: TGTGCCAGCAGTTTACTGGAAGGGGACGGCGATCAGCCCCAGCATTTT. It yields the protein CASSLLEGDGDQPQHF. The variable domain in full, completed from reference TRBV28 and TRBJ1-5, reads DVKVTQSSRYLVKRTGEKVFLECVQDMDHENMFWYRQDPGLGLRLIYFSYDVKMKEKGDIPEGYSVSREKKERFSLILESASTNQTSMYLCASSLLEGDGDQPQHFGDGTRLSIL.